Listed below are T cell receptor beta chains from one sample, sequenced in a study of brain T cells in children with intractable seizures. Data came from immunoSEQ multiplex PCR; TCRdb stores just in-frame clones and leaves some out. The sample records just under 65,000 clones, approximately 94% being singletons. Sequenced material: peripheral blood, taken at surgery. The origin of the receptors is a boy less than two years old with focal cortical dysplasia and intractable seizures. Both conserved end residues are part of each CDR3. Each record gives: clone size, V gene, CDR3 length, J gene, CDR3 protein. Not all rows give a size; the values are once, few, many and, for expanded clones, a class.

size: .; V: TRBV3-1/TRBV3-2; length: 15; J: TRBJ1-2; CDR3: CASSLHVTRGYGYTF
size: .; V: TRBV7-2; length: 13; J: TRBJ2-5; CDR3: CASSLAGTRSRYF
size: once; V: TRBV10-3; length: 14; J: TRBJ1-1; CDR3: CATGGPPENTEAFF
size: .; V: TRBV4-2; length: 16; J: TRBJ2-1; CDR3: CASSRFPGLGYNEQFF
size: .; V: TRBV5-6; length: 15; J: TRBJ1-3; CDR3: CASSRGQGQGNTIYF
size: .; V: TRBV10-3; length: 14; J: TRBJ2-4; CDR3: CAISDRQGHGIQYF
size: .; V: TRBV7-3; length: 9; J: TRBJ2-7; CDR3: CATWAGQYF
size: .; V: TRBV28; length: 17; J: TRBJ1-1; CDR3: CASSLSYGQRENTEAFF
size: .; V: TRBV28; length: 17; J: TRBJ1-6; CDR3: CASSLDRGNPYNSPLHF
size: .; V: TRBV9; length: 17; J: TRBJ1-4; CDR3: CASSVGAGGRANEKLFF
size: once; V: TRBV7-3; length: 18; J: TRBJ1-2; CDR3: CASSFTGTGNLPKSGYTF
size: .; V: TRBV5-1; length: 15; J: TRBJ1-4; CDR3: CASSLAGQLMGKLFF
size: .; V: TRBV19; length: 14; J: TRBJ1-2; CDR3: CASSSLTEARGYTF
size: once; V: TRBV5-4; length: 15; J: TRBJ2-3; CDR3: CASSLIDSPADTQYF
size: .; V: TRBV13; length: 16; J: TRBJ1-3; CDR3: CASSSTDRLSGNTIYF
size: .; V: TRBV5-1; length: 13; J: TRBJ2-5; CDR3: CASSLGGQETQYF
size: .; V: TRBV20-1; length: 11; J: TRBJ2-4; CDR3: CSARTRQGQYF
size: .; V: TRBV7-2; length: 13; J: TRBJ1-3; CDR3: CASSLAGKNTIYF
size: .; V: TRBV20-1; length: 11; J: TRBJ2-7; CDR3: CSASGSYEQYF
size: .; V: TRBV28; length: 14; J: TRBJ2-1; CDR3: CAGLLAFSYNEQFF
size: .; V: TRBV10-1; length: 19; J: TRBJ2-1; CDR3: CASSELGKSQGISYNEQFF
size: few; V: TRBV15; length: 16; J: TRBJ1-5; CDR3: CATRDLLRDSNQPQHF
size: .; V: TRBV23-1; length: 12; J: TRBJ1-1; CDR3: CASSQDSTEAFF
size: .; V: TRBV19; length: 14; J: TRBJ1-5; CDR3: CASSMTGRNQPQHF
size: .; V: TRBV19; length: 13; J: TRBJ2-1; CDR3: CASSISQTNEQFF
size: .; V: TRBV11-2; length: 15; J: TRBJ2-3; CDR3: CASSLTTDFTDTQYF
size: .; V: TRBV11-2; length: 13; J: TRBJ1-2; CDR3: CASSLQTLRGYTF
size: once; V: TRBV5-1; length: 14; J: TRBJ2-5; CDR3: CASSPTAYQETQYF
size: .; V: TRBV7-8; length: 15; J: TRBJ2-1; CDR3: CASSPDRGPYNEQFF
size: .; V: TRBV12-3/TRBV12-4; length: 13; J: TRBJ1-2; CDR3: CASYRTGTYGYTF
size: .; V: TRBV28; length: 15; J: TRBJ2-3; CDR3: CASSPYQGAGDTQYF
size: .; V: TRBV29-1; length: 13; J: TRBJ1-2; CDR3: CSVPRDRVSGYTF
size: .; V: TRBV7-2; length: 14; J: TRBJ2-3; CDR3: CASSYHPNADTQYF
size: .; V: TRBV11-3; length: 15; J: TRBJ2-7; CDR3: CASSPDGTDSYEQYF
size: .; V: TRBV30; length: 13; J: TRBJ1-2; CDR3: CAWSGPVGYGYTF
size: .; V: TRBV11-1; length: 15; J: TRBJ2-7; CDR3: CASSWYGTGFHEQYF
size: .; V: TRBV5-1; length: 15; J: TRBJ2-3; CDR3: CASSPGTSGGDTQYF
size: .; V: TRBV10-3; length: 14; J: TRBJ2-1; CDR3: CAISEGSSYNEQFF
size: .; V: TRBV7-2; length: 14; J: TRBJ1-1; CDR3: CASRKDPRETEAFF
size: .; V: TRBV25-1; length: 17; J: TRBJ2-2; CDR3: CASSEPEWTGRTGELFF
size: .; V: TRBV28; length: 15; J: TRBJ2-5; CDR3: CASSLRAGLVETQYF
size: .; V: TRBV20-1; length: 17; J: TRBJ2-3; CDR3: CSASRSLAGGPTDTQYF
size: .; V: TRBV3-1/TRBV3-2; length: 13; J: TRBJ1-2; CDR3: CASSHGYSYGYTF
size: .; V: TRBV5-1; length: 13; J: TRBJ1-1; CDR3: CASSGQTNTEAFF
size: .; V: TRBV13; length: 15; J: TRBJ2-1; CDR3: CASSSPTGGYNEQFF
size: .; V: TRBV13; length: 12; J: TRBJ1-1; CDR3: CASVGRNTEAFF
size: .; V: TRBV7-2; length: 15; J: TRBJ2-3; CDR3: CASSDLTSGMDTQYF
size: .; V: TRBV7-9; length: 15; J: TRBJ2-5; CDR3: CASSRSGGVVETQYF
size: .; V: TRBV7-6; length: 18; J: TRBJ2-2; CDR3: CASSLEPAPPFGTGELFF
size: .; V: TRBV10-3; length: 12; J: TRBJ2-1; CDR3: CAISEGYNEQFF
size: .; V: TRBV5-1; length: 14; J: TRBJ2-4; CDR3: CASSLGPAKNIQYF
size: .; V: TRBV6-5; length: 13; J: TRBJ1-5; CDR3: CASSAGQRQPQHF
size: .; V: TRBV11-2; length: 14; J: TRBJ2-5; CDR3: CASSLALAEETQYF
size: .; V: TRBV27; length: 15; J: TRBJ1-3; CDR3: CASSTGLQPGNTIYF
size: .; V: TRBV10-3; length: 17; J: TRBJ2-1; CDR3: CAISINPTGSSYNEQFF
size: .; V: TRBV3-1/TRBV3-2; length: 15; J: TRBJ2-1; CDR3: CASSLTSGSYNEQFF
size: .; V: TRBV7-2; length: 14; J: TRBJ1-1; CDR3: CASSPVGRAGGAFF
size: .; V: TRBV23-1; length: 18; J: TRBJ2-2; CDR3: CASNFLRESIRRTGELFF
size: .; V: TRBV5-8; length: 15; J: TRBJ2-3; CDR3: CASIFGGRSTDTQYF